The 13 T cell receptor beta chains listed next were all sequenced from one sample in a study of T-cell reconstitution after alpha-beta-depleted transplantation in children. Unique molecular identifiers were incorporated into the prepared TCRbeta library. In TCRdb, the PCR reads were re-called with MiXCR into one record per CDR3 protein. Here the sample spans 500,000 to 600,000 distinct CDR3 sequences, over 25% being singletons. The sample here was PBMCs from the stem cell graft donor, taken from the stem cell graft. All receptors come from a human donor who donated a stem cell graft to a child with aplastic anemia.

This chain links TRBV7-6 with TRBJ2-7; either TRBD1 or TRBD2 may fit D (5 bases each). V was trimmed by 1 base and J by 0 bases, leaving 13 bases between them. CDR1 is SGHVS and CDR2 is FNYEAQ in the germline V gene. The CDR3 is made up of 16 amino acids. CDR3 bases: TGTGCCAGCAGCTTAGGCTCGGGACCGCACTCCTACGAGCAGTACTTC. This codes for CASSLGSGPHSYEQYF.

J is TRBJ2-7 and V is TRBV18; D is possibly TRBD1 or TRBD2 (6 bases each). V was clipped by 3 bases and J by 5 bases, with 17 bases between them. Germline V gene sequence: CDR1 KGHSH, CDR2 LQKENI. The CDR3 extends over 15 amino acids. The CDR3 here is CASSPQGGLGNEQYF. The CDR3 DNA is TGTGCCAGCTCACCGCAAGGGGGGTTAGGGAACGAGCAGTACTTC. Based on the CDR3 plus reference TRBV18 and TRBJ2-7, the full variable domain is NAGVMQNPRHLVRRRGQEARLRCSPMKGHSHVYWYRQLPEEGLKFMVYLQKENIIDESGMPKERFSAEFPKEGPSILRIQQVVRGDSAAYFCASSPQGGLGNEQYFGPGTRLTVT.

A word on this clonotype: Because the CDR3's place on the DNA is in doubt, the DNA is left out and the CDR3 is given as listed by TCRdb. The rearrangement uses TRBV12-3 or TRBV12-4 and TRBJ2-7; the table names TRBD1, a call not compared with the DNA. The CDR3 totals 14 residues, both ends included. The CDR3 sequence: CASILGGTSYEQYF.

This clonotype was observed a handful of times. This rearrangement joins TRBV12-3 or TRBV12-4 to TRBJ2-1; TRBD2 aligns across 12 bases. This CDR3 has 17 residues. V was pared by 6 bases and J by 7 bases, with 13 bases of the junction left unmatched. CDR3: CASSPERTSGKFNEQFF. DNA for the CDR3: TGTGCCAGCAGCCCTGAAAGGACTAGCGGGAAATTTAATGAGCAGTTCTTC.

For this clonotype: At one of its ends the junction is not consistent with the germline gene, which may arise from a read error. The rearrangement links TRBV5-1 to TRBJ2-4; D may be TRBD1 (6 bases). This CDR3 is 16 amino acids long. From germline, CDR1 is SGHRS and CDR2 YFSETQ. The CDR3: CASSLTGSLAKNSQYF. The CDR3 region has the DNA TGCGCCAGCAGCTTGACAGGGTCCCTAGCCAAAAACAGTCAGTACTTC. The entire variable domain, with the rest obtained from reference TRBV5-1 and TRBJ2-4, is as follows: KAGVTQTPRYLIKTRGQQVTLSCSPISGHRSVSWYQQTPGQGLQFLFEYFSETQRNKGNFPGRFSGRQFSNSRSEMNVSTLELGDSALYLCASSLTGSLAKNSQYFGAGTRLSVL.

This chain uses TRBV20-1 with TRBJ2-7; 15 bases match TRBD2. The CDR3 contains 16 residues. Germline V gene sequence: CDR1 DFQATT, CDR2 SNEGSKA (reference sequence). The V segment lost 6 bases and the J segment 5 bases; nucleotides outside the gene matches: 11. CDR3 sequence (DNA): TGCAGTGCCGCGGGACTAGCGGGAGGCCCCGGGGACGAGCAGTACTTC. Protein sequence: CSAAGLAGGPGDEQYF.

In nucleotides, the CDR3 is TGTGCCAGCAGCTTGGTTGGGTTTCGAAATGAAAAACTGTTTTTT. Its translation is CASSLVGFRNEKLFF. The V call is TRBV5-4, the J call TRBJ1-4; D not certain. The V end lost 0 bases, the J end lost 5 bases, and 11 bases lay between the germline ends. This CDR3 is built from 15 residues. Germline V lookup: CDR1 SGHNT, CDR2 YYREEE (reference sequence).

V and J are TRBV7-9 and TRBJ1-1; 7 nucleotides line up with TRBD1. Germline lookup yields CDR1 SEHNR and CDR2 FQNEAQ (reference sequence). This CDR3 has 13 residues. Trimming cost V 4 bases and J 3 bases; bases outside gene matches: 2. The DNA for the CDR3 is TGTGCCAGCAGCTGGGGGACAGACACTGAAGCTTTCTTT. Protein product: CASSWGTDTEAFF.

The chain employs TRBV7-3 and TRBJ2-3; D remains ambiguous. The germline V gene has CDR1 SGHTA and CDR2 FQGTGA. V lost 2 bases and J 3 bases, leaving 15 bases between the germline ends. The CDR3 length is 16 residues. CDR3 DNA sequence: TGTGCCAGCAGCTTAGGATTGGCGTGGAAGACAGATACGCAGTATTTT. Protein: CASSLGLAWKTDTQYF.

V and J are TRBV20-1 and TRBJ2-2; 13 bases map to TRBD2. Germline loops: CDR1 DFQATT, CDR2 SNEGSKA (reference sequence). CDR3 length: 17 amino acids. The V segment lost 4 bases and the J segment 0 bases; nucleotides outside the gene matches: 5. The CDR3 coding sequence is TGCAGTGCTACACTAGCGGGAGGGGTTTCGAACACCGGGGAGCTGTTTTTT. This translates into CSATLAGGVSNTGELFF.

This clonotype was detected a few times. V is TRBV5-1 and J is TRBJ2-1, with 9 bases identical to TRBD1. CDR1 is SGHRS and CDR2 is YFSETQ in the germline V gene. J gave up 9 bases and V 4 bases, and 8 bases lay outside the gene matches. The CDR3 is made up of 14 amino acids. The CDR3 DNA sequence: TGCGCCAGCAGCAAATCGACAGGGGGGTCTGAGCAGTTCTTC. Protein: CASSKSTGGSEQFF.

The chain has TRBV6-5 and TRBJ2-1; TRBD2 matches 11 bases. The junction had 6 bases not matched to a gene; V was cut back by 2 bases and J by 3 bases. Germline-derived CDR1 and CDR2 are MNHEY and SVGAGI. This CDR3 has 17 residues. The CDR3 region is CASSYTETSGIYNEQFF. In DNA form, the CDR3 reads TGTGCCAGCAGTTACACGGAGACTAGCGGGATCTACAATGAGCAGTTCTTC.

This chain connects TRBV7-6 to TRBJ2-5; weak D call: TRBD1 (5 bases). The CDR3 is 14 amino acids. Germline values: CDR1 SGHVS, CDR2 FNYEAQ. V was trimmed by 2 bases and J by 4 bases, leaving 11 bases between them. CDR3 in amino acids: CASSLSVRGETQYF. DNA for the CDR3: TGTGCCAGCAGCTTATCCGTAAGGGGAGAGACCCAGTACTTC.